The 17 T cell receptor beta chains given below trace back to one sample, sequenced in a study of cytomegalovirus exposure and HLA in healthy donors. 60 Vbeta and 13 Jbeta primers were used in PCR. Profiling relied on immunoSEQ multiplex PCR, and the TCRdb table lists in-frame clones only, not all of them. Of 95,000 to 120,000 clones in the sample, over 60% were seen once. The sequenced sample consisted of PBMCs. These receptors were obtained from a man younger than 30 in good health and CMV-seropositive.

CDR3 nucleotides: TGTGCCAGCAGCTTCGGGACTAGTTCTGCAGATACGCAGTATTTT. Protein sequence: CASSFGTSSADTQYF. The rearrangement links TRBV11-2 to TRBJ2-3, with 8 bases lining up with TRBD2. This CDR3 is built from 15 residues. Germline CDR1 is SGHAT and CDR2 is FQNNGV. With V trimmed by 3 bases and J by 4 bases, 6 bases remained unmatched.

This clone was detected ten times or more. This chain links TRBV6-1 with TRBJ1-4, with D unresolved. The germline gives CDR1 MNHNS, CDR2 SASEGT. With 0 bases removed from V and 0 bases from J, the gap between germline ends came to 8 bases. The CDR3 is made up of 16 amino acids. CDR3 DNA sequence: TGTGCCAGCAGTGAAGCGGTAGTTGCAACTAATGAAAAACTGTTTTTT. Its protein is CASSEAVVATNEKLFF.

The chain employs TRBV7-9 and TRBJ2-7, with D possibly TRBD1 on 7 matching bases. Trimming stripped 1 base from V and 6 bases from J, with 10 bases between. CDR1 is SEHNR and CDR2 is FQNEAQ in the germline V gene (reference sequence). CDR3 size: 13 residues. The CDR3 nucleotides read TGTGCCAGCAGCTTAGGGAGGGGGCGCGAGCAGTACGTC. Amino acid sequence: CASSLGRGREQYV.

The genes are TRBV5-4 and TRBJ1-6, with D hard to call. Trimming took 1 base from V and 8 from J, leaving 4 bases between them. Germline-derived CDR1 and CDR2 are SGHNT and YYREEE (reference sequence). This CDR3 is 12 amino acids long. The CDR3 loop is CASSLQDSPLHF. As DNA, the CDR3 is TGTGCCAGCAGCTTGCAGGATTCACCCCTCCACTTT.

CDR3 loop: CASRRKNTGPYGYTF. The CDR3 bases are TGTGCCAGCAGGAGAAAAAACACAGGACCCTATGGCTACACCTTC. This chain joins TRBV5-6 and TRBJ1-2; perhaps TRBD1 as D (5 bases). The V end was cut by 5 bases, the J end by 4 bases, with 18 bases between. This CDR3 is built from 15 residues. Germline-derived CDR1 and CDR2 are SGHDT and YYEEEE.

The CDR3, as DNA: TGTGCCAGCAGTTCAAGGGGAGGTGAGCAGTACGTC. It translates to CASSSRGGEQYV. This rearrangement joins TRBV27 to TRBJ2-7; tentative D call: TRBD2 (6 bases). Per germline, CDR1 MNHEY and CDR2 SMNVEV (reference sequence). The CDR3 runs to 12 residues. Trimming removed 4 bases at V and 7 bases at J, with 11 bases between.

The V and J genes are TRBV4-1 and TRBJ2-5; the match to TRBD2 covers 7 bases. Germline assignment: CDR1 MGHRA and CDR2 YSYEKL. Trimming at V came to 0 bases and at J to 1 base, leaving 8 bases not matched to a gene. The CDR3 is 17 residues long. The CDR3 nucleotides read TGCGCCAGCAGCCAAGATCCGTTCCTAGCGGCCCAAGAGACCCAGTACTTC. It is translated as CASSQDPFLAAQETQYF.

The rearrangement links TRBV5-1 to TRBJ2-4; D unclear. With 1 base removed from V and 0 bases from J, the gap between germline ends came to 11 bases. The V gene's germline CDR1 is SGHRS and CDR2 YFSETQ. This CDR3 has 16 amino acids. The CDR3 DNA reads TGCGCCAGCAGCTTGTACGGTCCAATAGCCAAAAACATTCAGTACTTC. Its translation: CASSLYGPIAKNIQYF.

V gene TRBV11-1 combines with J gene TRBJ1-6; the match to TRBD1 covers 7 bases. Trimming cost V 6 bases and J 9 bases; bases outside gene matches: 11. The CDR3 sequence is 15 residues long. Germline V gives CDR1 SGHAT, CDR2 FQDESV (reference sequence). CDR3 nucleotides: TGTGCCAGCAGATGGACAGGCGCTCAGGGTTCACCCCTCCACTTT. Residues: CASRWTGAQGSPLHF.

The chain uses TRBV5-4 and TRBJ2-1; D may be TRBD1 (6 bases). From germline, CDR1 is SGHNT and CDR2 YYREEE (reference sequence). The V end lost 0 bases, the J end lost 6 bases, and 13 bases lay between the germline ends. This CDR3 comprises 15 residues. The CDR3 loop is CASSLAQGLRNEQFF. In DNA, the CDR3 is TGTGCCAGCAGCTTGGCCCAGGGGTTACGCAATGAGCAGTTCTTC.

This clone was observed once. The chain couples TRBV7-8 to TRBJ2-1; 8 bases align to TRBD2. In germline, CDR1 is SGHVS, CDR2 FQNEAQ. The CDR3 has 17 amino acids. V was pared by 0 bases and J by 15 bases, with 19 bases of the junction left unmatched. Here the CDR3 reads CASSLAPPGLGRYNLFF. CDR3 coding DNA: TGTGCCAGCAGCTTAGCCCCCCCGGGACTAGGACGCTATAATCTGTTCTTC.

The chain recombines TRBV6-5 with TRBJ1-3; weak D call: TRBD1 (5 bases). Germline V gives CDR1 MNHEY, CDR2 SVGAGI. Deletions cut 8 bases from V and 2 bases from J, with 16 bases between. The CDR3 has 15 residues. CDR3 coding DNA: TGTGCCAGCTCCCGGGGGGATGGACCTGGAAACACCATATATTTT. Encoded protein: CASSRGDGPGNTIYF.

This clone was counted only a few times. This chain uses TRBV28 with TRBJ1-6, with a possible D match to TRBD1 (5 bases). CDR1 MDHEN and CDR2 SYDVKM come from the germline V gene. V was shortened by 2 bases and J by 14 bases, with 10 bases between the two germline ends. The CDR3 is made up of 12 amino acids. CDR3 sequence (DNA): TGTGCCAGCAGTTTAGTTTCAGGGACCCTCCACTTT. This translates into CASSLVSGTLHF.

This clone came up once. The chain employs TRBV28 and TRBJ1-5; TRBD1 might be the D (6 bases). The ends were cut back, 2 bases at V and 2 bases at J, with 22 bases in the middle. Germline V gene data show CDR1 as MDHEN and CDR2 as SYDVKM. The CDR3 sequence is 19 residues long. The CDR3 sequence is CASSLRGVGGAWGNQPQHF. CDR3 bases: TGTGCCAGCAGTTTAAGGGGGGTTGGGGGGGCTTGGGGCAATCAGCCCCAGCATTTT.

The V call is TRBV5-1, the J call TRBJ1-1; TRBD1 might be the D (5 bases). The V and J ends lost 4 bases and 5 bases respectively, with 15 bases between them. Germline loops: CDR1 SGHRS, CDR2 YFSETQ. The CDR3 is 14 amino acids. For the CDR3, the DNA is TGCGCCAGCAGCAATGGTGGGGGGGGGACTGAAGCTTTCTTT. Its translation: CASSNGGGGTEAFF.

The J gene is TRBJ2-7, the V gene TRBV6-5, with 7 bases that match TRBD1. The CDR3 consists of 15 residues. The J segment lost 0 bases and the V segment lost 6 bases, leaving 8 bases of the junction unmatched. The germline CDR1 and CDR2 sequences are MNHEY and SVGAGI. The CDR3 DNA reads TGTGCCAGCAGAGATGGACAGGCCAGCTCCTACGAGCAGTACTTC. Translated, it gives CASRDGQASSYEQYF.

This clone has just a few counts. The chain employs TRBV11-1 and TRBJ2-7, with a possible D match to TRBD1 (6 bases). V was shortened by 3 bases and J by 2 bases, with 14 bases between the two germline ends. Germline CDR1 SGHAT, CDR2 FQDESV (reference sequence). The CDR3 is made up of 15 amino acids. This CDR3 is CASSFRGQVPYEQYF. CDR3 DNA sequence: TGTGCCAGCAGCTTCAGGGGTCAAGTTCCCTACGAGCAGTACTTC.